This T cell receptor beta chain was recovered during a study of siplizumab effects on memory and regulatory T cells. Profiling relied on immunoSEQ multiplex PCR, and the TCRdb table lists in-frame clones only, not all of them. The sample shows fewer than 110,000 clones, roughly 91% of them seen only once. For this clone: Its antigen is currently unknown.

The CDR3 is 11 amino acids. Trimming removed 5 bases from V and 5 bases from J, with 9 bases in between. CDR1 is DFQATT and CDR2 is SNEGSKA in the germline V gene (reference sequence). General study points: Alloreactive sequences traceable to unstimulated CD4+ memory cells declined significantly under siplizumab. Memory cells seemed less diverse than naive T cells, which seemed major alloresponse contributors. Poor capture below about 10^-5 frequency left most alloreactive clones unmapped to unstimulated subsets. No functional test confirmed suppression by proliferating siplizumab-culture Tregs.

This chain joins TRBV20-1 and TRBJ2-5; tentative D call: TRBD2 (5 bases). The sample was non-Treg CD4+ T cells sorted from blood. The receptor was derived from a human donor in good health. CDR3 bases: TGCAGTGCTGCCCGAGGGGAGACCCAGTACTTC. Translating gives CSAARGETQYF.